The clone carrying this T cell receptor beta chain was detected once. The CDR3 sequence is 14 residues long. Germline CDR1 is MGHDK and CDR2 is SYGVNS. With 0 bases clipped from V and 8 bases from J, the junction kept 6 bases outside the gene matches. This entry is derived from a study of shared clonotypes between healthy human individuals. Splitting of each subset's genomic DNA was done evenly across several immunoSEQ plates. Method: immunoSEQ multiplex PCR; TCRdb's copy keeps in-frame clones and lacks some. The table includes about 2.3 million clones, more than 85% detected once. The sequenced sample consisted of naive CD4+ T cells from PBMCs. Sample subset: CD45RA+ positively selected. The genes are TRBV25-1 and TRBJ1-2; the match to TRBD1 covers 7 bases. The receptor was isolated from a man younger than 35 in good health. Some clones in this sample may be carry-over from other donors' samples. CDR3 loop: CASSEYAQGDGYTF. In nucleotides, the CDR3 is TGTGCCAGCAGTGAATACGCCCAGGGGGACGGCTACACCTTC.